Given below is one T cell receptor (beta chain) in context. The source of the sample is a study of OX40 agonist ivuxolimab in advanced cancers. Assay: immunoSEQ multiplex PCR; the TCRdb copy retains only in-frame clones and omits some. Among about 12,000 clones listed, about 81% were seen once. CDR3 size: 13 residues. The germline CDR1 and CDR2 sequences are GTSNPN and SVGIG (reference sequence). Trimming removed 5 bases from V and 0 bases from J; junction bases left unmatched: 3. The TCR sequence derives from an adult with an advanced solid tumor such as melanoma, head and neck, liver or kidney cancer. Source: CD4+ or CD8+ T cells sorted from blood, taken in a trial of the OX40 agonist ivuxolimab. The gene calls are TRBV30 and TRBJ2-7, with TRBD1 matching over 8 bases. The CDR3 region has the DNA TGTGCCTGGGGACAGGGTTTCTCCTACGAGCAGTACTTC. Its translation: CAWGQGFSYEQYF. Filled out from reference TRBV30 and TRBJ2-7, the complete variable domain reads SQTIHQWPATLVQPVGSPLSLECTVEGTSNPNLYWYRQAAGRGLQLLFYSVGIGQISSEVPQNLSASRPQDRQFILSSKKLLLSDSGFYLCAWGQGFSYEQYFGPGTRLTVT.